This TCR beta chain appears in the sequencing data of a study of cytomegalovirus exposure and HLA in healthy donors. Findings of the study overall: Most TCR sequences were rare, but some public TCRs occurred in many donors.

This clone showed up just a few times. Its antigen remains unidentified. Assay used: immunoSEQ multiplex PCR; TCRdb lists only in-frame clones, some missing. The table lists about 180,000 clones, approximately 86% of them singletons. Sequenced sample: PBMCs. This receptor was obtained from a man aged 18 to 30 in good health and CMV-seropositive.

In nucleotides, the CDR3 is TGTGCCAGCATCACAACAGGGTCCGCCATATATTTT. It yields the protein CASITTGSAIYF. The J gene is TRBJ1-3, the V gene TRBV2; weak D call: TRBD1 (6 bases). V lost 7 bases and J lost 11, with 15 bases in between. The CDR3 contains 12 residues. CDR1 and CDR2 from the germline V gene are SNHLY and FYNNEI.